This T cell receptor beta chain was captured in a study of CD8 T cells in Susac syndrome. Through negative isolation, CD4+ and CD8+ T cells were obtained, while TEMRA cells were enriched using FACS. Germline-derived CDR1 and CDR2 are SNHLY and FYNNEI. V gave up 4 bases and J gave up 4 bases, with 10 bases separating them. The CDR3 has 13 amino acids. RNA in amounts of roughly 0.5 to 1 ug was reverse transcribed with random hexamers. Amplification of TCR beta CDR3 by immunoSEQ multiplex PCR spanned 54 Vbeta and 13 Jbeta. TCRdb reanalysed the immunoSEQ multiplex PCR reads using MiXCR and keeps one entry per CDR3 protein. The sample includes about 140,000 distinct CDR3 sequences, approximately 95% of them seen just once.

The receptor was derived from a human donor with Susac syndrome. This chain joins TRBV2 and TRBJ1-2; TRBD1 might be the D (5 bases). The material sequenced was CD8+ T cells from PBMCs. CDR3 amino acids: CASSGDSGYGYTF. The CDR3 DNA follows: TGTGCCAGCAGTGGGGACTCAGGCTATGGCTACACCTTC.